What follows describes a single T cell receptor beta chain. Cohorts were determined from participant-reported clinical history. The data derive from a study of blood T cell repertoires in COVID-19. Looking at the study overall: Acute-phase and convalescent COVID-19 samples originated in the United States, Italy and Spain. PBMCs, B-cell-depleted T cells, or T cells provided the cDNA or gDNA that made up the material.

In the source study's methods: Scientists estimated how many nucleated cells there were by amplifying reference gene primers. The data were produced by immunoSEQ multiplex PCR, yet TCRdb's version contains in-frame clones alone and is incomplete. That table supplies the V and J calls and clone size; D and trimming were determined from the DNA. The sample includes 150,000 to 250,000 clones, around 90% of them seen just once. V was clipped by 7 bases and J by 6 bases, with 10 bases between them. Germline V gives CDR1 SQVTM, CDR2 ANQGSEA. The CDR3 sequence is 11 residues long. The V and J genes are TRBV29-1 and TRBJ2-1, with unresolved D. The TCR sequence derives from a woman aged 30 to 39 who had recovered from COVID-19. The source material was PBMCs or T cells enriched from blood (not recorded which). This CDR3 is CSALVLNEQFF. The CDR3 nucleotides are TGCAGCGCCCTCGTTCTCAATGAGCAGTTCTTC.